This T cell receptor (beta chain) was captured in a study of blood T cell repertoires in COVID-19. Study at large: Sites across the United States, Italy and Spain contributed samples from acute and convalescent COVID-19.

Clones were read by immunoSEQ multiplex PCR, and TCRdb kept only the in-frame ones, dropping some. The sample shows 300,000 to 400,000 clones, over 75% of them seen only once. The CDR3 covers 16 residues. After removal of 5 bases from V and 7 bases from J, the junction contained 13 bases not matched to a gene. Germline V CDR1 and CDR2: LNHDA, SQIVND (reference sequence). Adults between roughly 18 and 95 years of age took part from some 25 US areas. Assignments of participants to cohorts depended upon their own reported clinical history. Cohort 3 recovery required two negative PCRs, clearance, or symptom resolution.

J is TRBJ1-4 and V is TRBV19, with TRBD1 matching over 7 bases. Input material: PBMCs or T cells enriched from blood (not recorded which). The sequence derives from a woman aged 30 to 39 who had recovered from COVID-19. CDR3 in DNA: TGTGCCAGTAGTTCCCTCGGGGGGGACAGAGGTGAAAAACTGTTTTTT. It specifies CASSSLGGDRGEKLFF.